Listed below are T cell receptor beta chains from one sample, sequenced in a study of blood T cell repertoires in COVID-19. The repertoire was sequenced with immunoSEQ multiplex PCR; TCRdb's copy has only in-frame clones and lacks some. The sample holds 190,000 or so clones; 85% to 90% are singletons and the top ten take approximately 6.2%. The sample consisted of peripheral blood. All receptors come from a man aged 55 to 70 who had recovered from COVID-19. Each CDR3 is given without its conserved first and last residue. The order of the fields is V gene, CDR3 protein.

v_call: TRBV30; cdr3_aa: AWIGAEAF
v_call: TRBV5-4; cdr3_aa: ASSLYGGGASYEQY
v_call: TRBV7-9; cdr3_aa: ASTWSLEGLHEQY
v_call: TRBV6-5; cdr3_aa: ASSPDRGGYT
v_call: TRBV28; cdr3_aa: ASAHRVTGELF
v_call: TRBV27; cdr3_aa: ASRLRGLPFTDTQY
v_call: TRBV4-3; cdr3_aa: ASSKVARGGYT
v_call: TRBV5-1; cdr3_aa: ASSSGTSGPGDEQF
v_call: TRBV12-3/TRBV12-4; cdr3_aa: ASRAGDNTEAF
v_call: TRBV7-7; cdr3_aa: ASSSGLAGYNEQF
v_call: TRBV7-2; cdr3_aa: ASSLFGNSNQPQH
v_call: TRBV11-2; cdr3_aa: ASSFTRTPLADTQY
v_call: TRBV5-1; cdr3_aa: ASSLGGDTGELF
v_call: TRBV14; cdr3_aa: ASSQAWGQGIYNEQF
v_call: TRBV18; cdr3_aa: ASSLGAANTEAF
v_call: TRBV19; cdr3_aa: ASSPSPGTPSYEQY
v_call: TRBV28; cdr3_aa: ASSLWPREKLF
v_call: TRBV7-2; cdr3_aa: ASSLALTGNSNQPQH
v_call: TRBV5-6; cdr3_aa: ASSLSGQATNQPQH
v_call: TRBV7-3; cdr3_aa: ASSLWGDSSYEQY
v_call: TRBV28; cdr3_aa: ASSSQGAVHYGYT
v_call: TRBV30; cdr3_aa: AWDPDRVNTEAF
v_call: TRBV10-3; cdr3_aa: AIKGQGGNEQF
v_call: TRBV19; cdr3_aa: ASSTPGQANSGANVLT
v_call: TRBV7-3; cdr3_aa: ASSASPQGQAF
v_call: TRBV12-5; cdr3_aa: ASGSGTSGFADTQY
v_call: TRBV7-2; cdr3_aa: ASSPRQVTRQNSPLH
v_call: TRBV9; cdr3_aa: ASSVEAGVSSNNSPLH
v_call: TRBV9; cdr3_aa: ASSVGGGRATDTQY
v_call: TRBV11-2; cdr3_aa: ASSLGGRLNTEAF
v_call: TRBV2; cdr3_aa: ANPGRGLGYT
v_call: TRBV18; cdr3_aa: ASSPLNLQGQGYEKLF
v_call: TRBV18; cdr3_aa: ASSLVIGEQF
v_call: TRBV2; cdr3_aa: ASSAGWGIYT
v_call: TRBV29-1; cdr3_aa: SVERRLSTDTQY
v_call: TRBV24-1; cdr3_aa: ATSDPGQGGNGYT
v_call: TRBV11-2; cdr3_aa: ASGTGTGVDGELF
v_call: TRBV7-9; cdr3_aa: ASITSDNYGYT
v_call: TRBV2; cdr3_aa: ASSEPLPGASYNEQF
v_call: TRBV6-1; cdr3_aa: ASSEHNEKLF
v_call: TRBV6-5; cdr3_aa: ASHGLRSYNEQF
v_call: TRBV6-5; cdr3_aa: ASRAGQGNQPQH